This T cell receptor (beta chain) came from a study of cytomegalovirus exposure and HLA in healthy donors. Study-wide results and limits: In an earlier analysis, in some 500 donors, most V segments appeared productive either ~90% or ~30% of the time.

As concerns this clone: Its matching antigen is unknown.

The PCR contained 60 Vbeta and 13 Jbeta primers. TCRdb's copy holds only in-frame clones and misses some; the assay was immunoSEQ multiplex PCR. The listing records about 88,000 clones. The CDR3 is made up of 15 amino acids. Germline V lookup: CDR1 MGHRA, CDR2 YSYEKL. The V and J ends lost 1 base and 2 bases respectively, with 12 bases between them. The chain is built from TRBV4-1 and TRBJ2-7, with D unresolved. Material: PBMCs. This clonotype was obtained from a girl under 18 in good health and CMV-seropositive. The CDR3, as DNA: TGCGCCAGCAGCCAAGCCCAGGTCCCGACCTACGAGCAGTACTTC. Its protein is CASSQAQVPTYEQYF.